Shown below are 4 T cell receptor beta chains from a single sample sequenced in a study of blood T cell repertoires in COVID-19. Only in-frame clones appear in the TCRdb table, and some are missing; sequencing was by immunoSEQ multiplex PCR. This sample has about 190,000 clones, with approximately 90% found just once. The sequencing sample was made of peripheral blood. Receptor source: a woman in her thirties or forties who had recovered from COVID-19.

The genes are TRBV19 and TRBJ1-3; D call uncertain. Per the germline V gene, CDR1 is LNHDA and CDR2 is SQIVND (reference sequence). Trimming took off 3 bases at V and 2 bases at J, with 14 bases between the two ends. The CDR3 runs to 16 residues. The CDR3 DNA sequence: TGTGCCAGTAGTATGGGAGACCGACTGCCTGGAAACACCATATATTTT. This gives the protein CASSMGDRLPGNTIYF.

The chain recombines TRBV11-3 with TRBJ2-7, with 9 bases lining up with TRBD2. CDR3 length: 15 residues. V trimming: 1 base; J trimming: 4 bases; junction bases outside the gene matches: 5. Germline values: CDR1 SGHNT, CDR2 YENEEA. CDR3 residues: CASSLGDSGSYEQYF. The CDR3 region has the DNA TGTGCCAGCAGCTTAGGGGATAGCGGGAGTTACGAGCAGTACTTC.

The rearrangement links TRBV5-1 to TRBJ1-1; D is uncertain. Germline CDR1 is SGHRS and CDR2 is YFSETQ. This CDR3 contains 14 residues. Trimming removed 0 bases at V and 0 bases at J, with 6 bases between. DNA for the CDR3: TGCGCCAGCAGCTTGGACAGATTGAACACTGAAGCTTTCTTT. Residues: CASSLDRLNTEAFF.

DNA for the CDR3: TGCAGTGCTAGTCGGGTAGCGGGAGTAGACTACGAGCAGTACTTC. Translating gives CSASRVAGVDYEQYF. This chain uses TRBV20-1 with TRBJ2-7; the match to TRBD2 covers 9 bases. CDR1 DFQATT and CDR2 SNEGSKA come from the germline V gene (reference sequence). The length of the CDR3 is 15 residues. The V gene end was trimmed by 3 bases and the J gene end by 3 bases; junction bases not matched to a gene: 9.